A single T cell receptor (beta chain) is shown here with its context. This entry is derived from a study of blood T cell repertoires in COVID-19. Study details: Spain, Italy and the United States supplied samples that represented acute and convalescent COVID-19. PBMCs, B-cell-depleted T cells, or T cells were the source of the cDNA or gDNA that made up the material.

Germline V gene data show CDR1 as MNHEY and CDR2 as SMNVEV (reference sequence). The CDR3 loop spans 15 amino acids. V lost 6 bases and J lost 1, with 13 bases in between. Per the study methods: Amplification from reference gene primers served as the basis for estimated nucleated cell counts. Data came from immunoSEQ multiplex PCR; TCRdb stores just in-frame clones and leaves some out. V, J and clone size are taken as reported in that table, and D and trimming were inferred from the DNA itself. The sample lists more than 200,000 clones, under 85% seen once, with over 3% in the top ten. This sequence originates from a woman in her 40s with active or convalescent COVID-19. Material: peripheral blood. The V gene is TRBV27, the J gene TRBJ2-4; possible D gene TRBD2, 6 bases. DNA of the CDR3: TGTGCCAGCAGGGTATTGAGCGGGGCCAAAAACATTCAGTACTTC. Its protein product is CASRVLSGAKNIQYF.